The entry that follows covers one T cell receptor (beta chain) sequence. Germline-derived CDR1 and CDR2 are DFQATT and SNEGSKA (reference sequence). The CDR3 consists of 13 residues. The V gene end was trimmed by 5 bases and the J gene end by 0 bases; junction bases not matched to a gene: 3. CD4+CD45RO+CD25- cells were isolated as memory CD4+ T cells. After constant-region reverse-primer amplification, full-length variable regions underwent semi-nested PCR with Nested Universal Primer A. TCRdb reprocessed the 5' RACE reads with MiXCR, giving one entry per CDR3 protein. The sample records approximately 6,000 distinct CDR3 sequences, around 66% being singletons.

The source material was memory CD4+ T cells sorted from a lymph node. The subset was: memory CD4+ T cells, CD4+CD45RO+CD25-. The V gene is TRBV20-1, the J gene TRBJ2-7; 8 nucleotides line up with TRBD2. This TCR derives from a female donor with breast cancer. Here the CDR3 reads CSAQRGSSYEQYF. The CDR3 DNA reads TGCAGTGCTCAGCGGGGGAGCTCCTACGAGCAGTACTTC.